Shown below are 5 T cell receptor beta chains from a single sample sequenced in a study of T cells in Graves' hyperthyroidism and ophthalmopathy. RNA transcripts gave rise to amplified TCR beta CDR3 regions. First-round RT-PCR with HTBI primers amplified the TCR CDR3 region. Using its own MiXCR run on the multiplex PCR reads, TCRdb lists one record per CDR3 protein. This table has about 640,000 distinct CDR3 sequences, roughly 20% appearing once. The sample consisted of blood. The origin of the receptors is a man aged 30 to 45 with Graves' ophthalmopathy.

This clonotype was picked up many times. The V and J genes are TRBV30 and TRBJ2-2; D not certain. The CDR3 extends over 14 amino acids. Germline loops: CDR1 GTSNPN, CDR2 SVGIG (reference sequence). The germline V and J ends were trimmed by 3 bases and 3 bases, with 11 bases remaining between them. In DNA form, the CDR3 reads TGTGCCTGGAGGGTTATGGGGTACACCGGGGAGCTGTTTTTT. This encodes CAWRVMGYTGELFF.

The chain uses TRBV10-3 and TRBJ2-2; maybe TRBD2 (7 bases). CDR3 length equals 16 residues. Trimming stripped 6 bases from V and 0 bases from J, with 14 bases between. Per the germline V gene, CDR1 is ENHRY and CDR2 is SYGVKD. The CDR3 loop is CAIRRGGLTNTGELFF. The CDR3, as DNA: TGTGCCATCAGAAGGGGGGGACTAACGAACACCGGGGAGCTGTTTTTT.

This clonotype was observed at least ten times. The chain recombines TRBV28 with TRBJ1-1; D perhaps matches TRBD1 (6 bases). Trimming stripped 6 bases from V and 3 bases from J, with 20 bases between. The CDR3 totals 16 residues. Germline V gene lookup returns CDR1 MDHEN and CDR2 SYDVKM. The CDR3 here is CASRPLFEGGHTEAFF. DNA for the CDR3: TGTGCCAGCAGACCCTTGTTCGAGGGGGGCCACACTGAAGCTTTCTTT. The complete variable domain, with remaining parts taken from reference TRBV28 and TRBJ1-1, reads DVKVTQSSRYLVKRTGEKVFLECVQDMDHENMFWYRQDPGLGLRLIYFSYDVKMKEKGDIPEGYSVSREKKERFSLILESASTNQTSMYLCASRPLFEGGHTEAFFGQGTRLTVV.

The chain joins TRBV19 to TRBJ2-7; the D gene is possibly TRBD2 (6 bases). V lost 5 bases and J lost 2, with 25 bases in between. There are 18 residues in the CDR3. CDR1 and CDR2 from the germline V gene are LNHDA and SQIVND (reference sequence). The DNA for the CDR3 is TGTGCCAGTAGTCTCCGGGACTCTGAGTGGGAGAAACCCTACGAGCAGTACTTC. Translated: CASSLRDSEWEKPYEQYF.

The J gene is TRBJ2-3, the V gene TRBV24-1, with D tentatively TRBD1 (6 bases). The germline V gene encodes CDR1 KGHDR and CDR2 SFDVKD. V lost 9 bases, J lost 2 bases, and 11 bases lay in between. The CDR3 spans 13 residues. Here the CDR3 DNA reads TGTGCCACCTGCAGGGGCGCCACAGATACGCAGTATTTT. This codes for CATCRGATDTQYF.